This entry lists 30 T cell receptor beta chains sequenced from one sample in a study of blood T cell repertoires in COVID-19. The repertoire was sequenced with immunoSEQ multiplex PCR; TCRdb's copy has only in-frame clones and lacks some. The sample lists 150,000 to 200,000 clones; around 85% were seen once. Source material: peripheral blood. The receptors originated from a human donor in a cohort sampled during active COVID-19.

The chain carries TRBV7-2 and TRBJ1-2, with D tentatively TRBD1 (5 bases). The germline V gene encodes CDR1 SGHTA and CDR2 FQGNSA. The CDR3 has 15 amino acids. V was clipped by 3 bases and J by 5 bases, with 16 bases between them. This CDR3 reads CASSLAISGVYGYTF. Written as DNA, the CDR3 is TGTGCCAGCAGCTTGGCTATATCGGGGGTATATGGCTACACCTTC.

The chain combines TRBV7-7 with TRBJ2-5, with a possible D match to TRBD2 (6 bases). Germline values: CDR1 SSHAT, CDR2 FNYEAQ (reference sequence). Trimming left V 4 bases short and J 2 bases short, with 11 bases between. The CDR3 sequence is 14 residues long. The DNA of the CDR3 is TGTGCCAGCAGCTCTAATAGCGGACAAGAGACCCAGTACTTC. Translated: CASSSNSGQETQYF. The whole variable domain, filled in from reference TRBV7-7 and TRBJ2-5, reads GAGVSQSPRYKVTKRGQDVTLRCDPISSHATLYWYQQALGQGPEFLTYFNYEAQPDKSGLPSDRFSAERPEGSISTLTIQRTEQRDSAMYRCASSSNSGQETQYFGPGTRLLVL.

This rearrangement joins TRBV19 to TRBJ2-5; TRBD2 might be the D (6 bases). CDR1 and CDR2 from the germline V gene are LNHDA and SQIVND (reference sequence). There are 15 residues in the CDR3. The V and J ends lost 3 bases and 3 bases respectively, with 14 bases between them. CDR3 DNA: TGTGCCAGTAGTATTGGGGGACTCTCCGAAGAGACCCAGTACTTC. It yields the protein CASSIGGLSEETQYF.

This sequence joins TRBV5-4 and TRBJ2-3, with a weak D call TRBD2 (6 bases). Trimming removed 0 bases at V and 5 bases at J, with 10 bases between. CDR3 length: 14 amino acids. Germline CDR1 SGHNT, CDR2 YYREEE (reference sequence). DNA for the CDR3: TGTGCCAGCAGCTTGGGGAGGGGTCTAGATACGCAGTATTTT. This sequence encodes CASSLGRGLDTQYF.

In this sample, this clone turned up once. The rearrangement links TRBV9 to TRBJ2-1; D possibly corresponds to TRBD2 (6 bases). CDR1 and CDR2 from the germline V gene are SGDLS and YYNGEE. CDR3 length equals 15 residues. Trimming stripped 2 bases from V and 6 bases from J, with 15 bases between. The CDR3 reads CASSVGGTYSNEQFF. CDR3 bases: TGTGCCAGCAGCGTTGGGGGGACCTACAGCAATGAGCAGTTCTTC.

This chain connects TRBV5-4 to TRBJ2-7; 15 bases are a match to TRBD2. Germline lookup yields CDR1 SGHNT and CDR2 YYREEE (reference sequence). The CDR3 sequence is 18 residues long. Germline trimming cut 4 bases from V and 2 bases from J; bases unmatched to any gene: 10. The CDR3 spells CASSPGLAGGHQTYEQYF. DNA for the CDR3: TGTGCCAGCAGCCCGGGACTAGCGGGGGGCCATCAAACCTACGAGCAGTACTTC.

This clone was seen more than once but under ten times. The rearrangement uses TRBV28 and TRBJ2-7; 7 positions match TRBD1. The junction had 7 bases not matched to a gene; V was cut back by 5 bases and J by 12 bases. The CDR3 sequence is 11 residues long. Germline assignment: CDR1 MDHEN and CDR2 SYDVKM. The CDR3: CASSTDREWYF. The CDR3 nucleotides read TGTGCCAGCAGTACTGACAGGGAATGGTACTTC.

The CDR3 protein is CASKEDGDTEAFF. Written as DNA, the CDR3 is TGCGCCAGCAAAGAGGACGGGGACACTGAAGCTTTCTTT. The chain carries TRBV5-1 and TRBJ1-1; D gene uncertain. Germline V gives CDR1 SGHRS, CDR2 YFSETQ. V was pared by 6 bases and J by 3 bases, with 12 bases between. This CDR3 is built from 13 residues.

This rearrangement joins TRBV11-3 to TRBJ2-7; D remains unclear. The CDR3 has 13 residues. V was pared by 2 bases and J by 5 bases, with 10 bases between. CDR1 and CDR2 (germline): SGHNT, YENEEA. The CDR3 DNA follows: TGTGCCAGCAGCTTACGGTCTCCTAACGAGCAGTACTTC. Amino acid sequence: CASSLRSPNEQYF.

CDR3 bases: TGTGCCAGCAGCCTGGGGCGGTACACTGAAGCTTTCTTT. This encodes CASSLGRYTEAFF. The chain couples TRBV7-8 to TRBJ1-1, with a weak D call TRBD1 (5 bases). The CDR3 consists of 13 residues. Per germline, CDR1 SGHVS and CDR2 FQNEAQ. Trimming cost V 5 bases and J 3 bases, with 10 bases left between them. Full variable domain (missing parts from reference TRBV7-8 and TRBJ1-1): GAGVSQSPRYKVAKRGQDVALRCDPISGHVSLFWYQQALGQGPEFLTYFQNEAQLDKSGLPSDRFFAERPEGSVSTLKIQRTQQEDSAVYLCASSLGRYTEAFFGQGTRLTVV.

This chain links TRBV5-1 with TRBJ2-7, with TRBD2 matching 8 bases. The length of the CDR3 is 16 residues. Germline-derived CDR1 and CDR2 are SGHRS and YFSETQ. The ends lost 7 bases at V and 2 bases at J; junction bases unmatched: 14. Here the CDR3 DNA reads TGCGCCAGCGGTCCAGTCGCTCCGGGACTAGCCTACGAGCAGTACTTC. This encodes CASGPVAPGLAYEQYF. Full variable domain (outside the CDR3, taken from reference TRBV5-1 and TRBJ2-7): KAGVTQTPRYLIKTRGQQVTLSCSPISGHRSVSWYQQTPGQGLQFLFEYFSETQRNKGNFPGRFSGRQFSNSRSEMNVSTLELGDSALYLCASGPVAPGLAYEQYFGPGTRLTVT.

The V and J genes are TRBV18 and TRBJ2-5; 9 bases line up with TRBD1. The CDR3 extends over 16 amino acids. Trimming at V came to 4 bases and at J to 2 bases, leaving 8 bases not matched to a gene. Germline-derived CDR1 and CDR2 are KGHSH and LQKENI. This chain's CDR3 is CASSRQGGLGQETQYF. As DNA, the CDR3 is TGTGCCAGCTCACGACAGGGGGGGCTCGGGCAAGAGACCCAGTACTTC.

The gene calls are TRBV19 and TRBJ2-1; 9 bases line up with TRBD2. This CDR3 is built from 15 residues. Germline V gene lookup returns CDR1 LNHDA and CDR2 SQIVND (reference sequence). The trim removed 5 bases at V and 4 bases at J, leaving 6 bases unmatched. CDR3 loop: CASSVQREDYNEQFF. DNA of the CDR3: TGTGCCAGTAGTGTCCAGCGGGAGGATTACAATGAGCAGTTCTTC. Together with reference TRBV19 and TRBJ2-1, the CDR3 gives the full variable domain: DGGITQSPKYLFRKEGQNVTLSCEQNLNHDAMYWYRQDPGQGLRLIYYSQIVNDFQKGDIAEGYSVSREKKESFPLTVTSAQKNPTAFYLCASSVQREDYNEQFFGPGTRLTVL.

The chain has TRBV6-2 or TRBV6-3 and TRBJ1-2; 7 bases fit TRBD1. The CDR3 is 14 amino acids. Germline V gene data show CDR1 as MNHEY and CDR2 as SVGEGT. V was pared by 2 bases and J by 2 bases, with 2 bases of the junction left unmatched. CDR3 nucleotides: TGTGCCAGCAGTTACGGGGACAGAAACTATGGCTACACCTTC. Its translation: CASSYGDRNYGYTF.

This chain joins TRBV30 and TRBJ2-7, with TRBD2 matching 8 bases. Germline V lookup: CDR1 GTSNPN, CDR2 SVGIG (reference sequence). The CDR3 is made up of 14 amino acids. Losses at the gene ends were 0 bases for V and 9 bases for J; bases not matched to a gene: 10. The CDR3: CAWSVLGLEDAQYF. The CDR3 region has the DNA TGTGCCTGGAGTGTACTGGGACTAGAAGATGCGCAGTACTTC.

This chain joins TRBV7-8 and TRBJ2-3; possible D gene TRBD2, 6 bases. V lost 5 bases and J 2 bases, leaving 14 bases between the germline ends. There are 15 residues in the CDR3. CDR1 SGHVS and CDR2 FQNEAQ come from the germline V gene. Here the CDR3 reads CASSPGRTFTDTQYF. In DNA form, the CDR3 reads TGTGCCAGCAGCCCGGGGAGGACCTTCACAGATACGCAGTATTTT. Based on the CDR3 plus reference TRBV7-8 and TRBJ2-3, the full variable domain is GAGVSQSPRYKVAKRGQDVALRCDPISGHVSLFWYQQALGQGPEFLTYFQNEAQLDKSGLPSDRFFAERPEGSVSTLKIQRTQQEDSAVYLCASSPGRTFTDTQYFGPGTRLTVL.

The rearrangement uses TRBV5-1 and TRBJ2-1, with TRBD2 matching over 11 bases. This CDR3 comprises 17 residues. J gave up 8 bases and V 0 bases, and 10 bases lay outside the gene matches. Germline lookup yields CDR1 SGHRS and CDR2 YFSETQ. CDR3 in amino acids: CASSLEELAGGRDEQFF. CDR3 DNA: TGCGCCAGCAGCTTGGAGGAGCTAGCGGGGGGTCGGGATGAGCAGTTCTTC.

This clone is a singleton in its sample. The genes are TRBV7-2 and TRBJ2-7; 10 positions agree with TRBD2. Germline CDR1 is SGHTA and CDR2 is FQGNSA. CDR3 size: 18 residues. J gave up 0 bases and V 1 base, and 9 bases lay outside the gene matches. The CDR3 DNA reads as TGTGCCAGCAGCTTAGTTGGTCTAGCGGGGGTCTCCTCCTACGAGCAGTACTTC. It yields the protein CASSLVGLAGVSSYEQYF.

In its sample, this clone was seen once. CDR3 DNA: TGTGCCAGTAGTAATCAGGGAGGCTATGAGCAGTTCTTC. This gives the protein CASSNQGGYEQFF. This rearrangement joins TRBV19 to TRBJ2-1, with D possibly matching TRBD2 (6 bases). Trimming took off 4 bases at V and 8 bases at J, with 12 bases between the two ends. Germline CDR1 and CDR2: LNHDA and SQIVND (reference sequence). The CDR3 sequence is 13 residues long. The whole variable domain, remainder taken from reference TRBV19 and TRBJ2-1, is DGGITQSPKYLFRKEGQNVTLSCEQNLNHDAMYWYRQDPGQGLRLIYYSQIVNDFQKGDIAEGYSVSREKKESFPLTVTSAQKNPTAFYLCASSNQGGYEQFFGPGTRLTVL.

The V gene is TRBV29-1, the J gene TRBJ2-1, with 12 bases aligning to TRBD2. This CDR3 spans 15 amino acids. CDR1 and CDR2 (germline): SQVTM, ANQGSEA. V lost 7 bases, J lost 5 bases, and 9 bases stayed unmatched. In nucleotides, the CDR3 is TGCAGCGCGAGGACTAGCGGGGACTTCCACAATGAGCAGTTCTTC. Protein: CSARTSGDFHNEQFF.

V and J are TRBV5-6 and TRBJ2-1; weak D call: TRBD1 (5 bases). CDR3 length equals 18 residues. The germline V gene encodes CDR1 SGHDT and CDR2 YYEEEE. The V gene lost 3 bases and the J gene lost 5 bases, with 24 bases spanning the gap. Written as DNA, the CDR3 is TGTGCCAGCAGCTCGCTCGTAGGGGCATCTGTTCAGGACAATGAGCAGTTCTTC. It translates to CASSSLVGASVQDNEQFF.

The rearrangement uses TRBV25-1 and TRBJ2-1; 7 nucleotides align to TRBD2. Germline V gene sequence: CDR1 MGHDK, CDR2 SYGVNS. The CDR3 extends over 13 amino acids. Trimming took 8 bases from V and 2 from J; bases not matched to a gene: 3. CDR3 nucleotides: TGTGCCAGCGTCGGGGGGACCTACAATGAGCAGTTCTTC. Residues: CASVGGTYNEQFF.

The chain combines TRBV30 with TRBJ1-1; weak D call: TRBD1 (6 bases). The CDR3 has 13 residues. Per germline, CDR1 GTSNPN and CDR2 SVGIG (reference sequence). V dropped 2 bases and J dropped 1 base, with 8 bases sitting between them. CDR3 DNA sequence: TGTGCCTGGAGTAGGGGGGGGAACACTGAAGCTTTCTTT. This encodes CAWSRGGNTEAFF.

This clone was seen only a few times. The chain couples TRBV19 to TRBJ1-4; 9 bases match TRBD1. Looked up from germline, CDR1 is LNHDA and CDR2 is SQIVND (reference sequence). J was trimmed by 4 bases and V by 8 bases; bases with no gene match: 5. The length of the CDR3 is 14 residues. CDR3 loop: CASSPGQGNEKLFF. In nucleotides, the CDR3 is TGTGCCAGTTCGCCGGGACAGGGTAATGAAAAACTGTTTTTT. Based on the CDR3 plus reference TRBV19 and TRBJ1-4, the full variable domain is DGGITQSPKYLFRKEGQNVTLSCEQNLNHDAMYWYRQDPGQGLRLIYYSQIVNDFQKGDIAEGYSVSREKKESFPLTVTSAQKNPTAFYLCASSPGQGNEKLFFGSGTQLSVL.

The chain recombines TRBV7-9 with TRBJ2-7, with 14 bases that match TRBD2. Germline values: CDR1 SEHNR, CDR2 FQNEAQ (reference sequence). J was trimmed by 8 bases and V by 3 bases; bases with no gene match: 3. The CDR3 length is 14 residues. CDR3 sequence: CASSLGLAGVQQYF. DNA of the CDR3: TGTGCCAGCAGCTTGGGACTAGCGGGAGTCCAGCAGTACTTC.

The CDR3 nucleotides read TGTGCCAGTACCCTTACAGGGGGATCCTTGCAGCCCCAGCATTTT. Amino acid sequence: CASTLTGGSLQPQHF. The genes are TRBV19 and TRBJ1-5; TRBD1 matches 8 bases. Per the germline V gene, CDR1 is LNHDA and CDR2 is SQIVND (reference sequence). Trimming cost V 7 bases and J 7 bases; bases outside gene matches: 12. This CDR3 has 15 residues.

The chain has TRBV19 and TRBJ1-2; D is uncertain. In germline, CDR1 is LNHDA, CDR2 SQIVND (reference sequence). The ends were cut back, 3 bases at V and 4 bases at J, with 9 bases in the middle. CDR3 length equals 13 residues. CDR3 residues: CASSIGRPYGYTF. The CDR3 nucleotides are TGTGCCAGTAGTATCGGCAGGCCCTATGGCTACACCTTC.

The chain recombines TRBV27 with TRBJ2-3; 7 bases fit TRBD2. V shed 1 base and J 0 bases; nucleotides not matched to a gene: 10. The CDR3 consists of 18 residues. Germline CDR1 MNHEY, CDR2 SMNVEV (reference sequence). CDR3 sequence (DNA): TGTGCCAGCAGTTTATGGGGGGGGAGCAGGCCTAGCACAGATACGCAGTATTTT. Translation: CASSLWGGSRPSTDTQYF.

V and J are TRBV3-1 (or the pseudogene TRBV3-2) and TRBJ2-7; TRBD2 matches at 7 bases. CDR3 size: 16 residues. J was trimmed by 3 bases and V by 0 bases; bases with no gene match: 8. Germline lookup yields CDR1 LGHDT and CDR2 YNNKEL (reference sequence). The CDR3 region has the DNA TGTGCCAGCAGCCAAGAACGGACTAGTCATTACTACGAGCAGTACTTC. Translating gives CASSQERTSHYYEQYF.

The chain combines TRBV7-9 with TRBJ1-2; the D is unclear. In germline, CDR1 is SEHNR, CDR2 FQNEAQ (reference sequence). V was trimmed by 2 bases and J by 8 bases, leaving 24 bases between them. The length of the CDR3 is 17 residues. The chain's CDR3 is CASSLSQPPGSSFGYTF. For the CDR3, the DNA is TGTGCCAGCAGCTTAAGTCAGCCCCCAGGCTCCTCTTTCGGCTACACCTTC.